This T cell receptor beta chain was found in a study of cytomegalovirus exposure and HLA in healthy donors. About the study: Tens of millions of unique TCRs from HLA-typed donors made up an early data release. Notes on the study in general: Analyses of presence and absence presupposed an approximately uniform sequencing depth across donors. Later on, an analysis tied 15,000 to 20,000 TCR beta sequences to HLA alleles at 0.05 false discovery rate. Trimming of TCR beta V- and J-genes showed a link, identified in a later analysis, to a missense DCLRE1C variant.

A note on this clone: The antigen is unknown.

PCR involved 60 Vbeta and 13 Jbeta primers. The assay was immunoSEQ multiplex PCR, and TCRdb's table has in-frame clones only and misses some. This table holds approximately 290,000 clones, over 70% found once. This receptor was taken from a girl aged 2 to 9 in good health and CMV-seronegative. Sequenced: PBMCs.

In DNA form, the CDR3 reads TGTGCCAGCAGCTTAGGACGGTGGGGAGACGCGAACACCGGGGAGCTGTTTTTT. Its translation: CASSLGRWGDANTGELFF. The rearrangement links TRBV11-3 to TRBJ2-2; the D gene is possibly TRBD2 (5 bases). The germline gives CDR1 SGHNT, CDR2 YENEEA. CDR3 length: 18 amino acids. Between the trimmed V and J ends, which lost 1 base and 0 bases, there was a span of 15 bases.